Each of the 19 T cell receptor beta chains below was sequenced from the same sample in a study of cytomegalovirus exposure and HLA in healthy donors. The PCR made use of 60 Vbeta and 13 Jbeta primers. Produced via immunoSEQ multiplex PCR; TCRdb's table is partial and in-frame only. The sample includes nearly 200,000 clones, around 83% seen only once; the top ten take 5.5% to 7.5%. Sequenced material: PBMCs. The receptor set was obtained from a woman aged 45-65 years in good health and CMV-seropositive.

V is TRBV4-2 and J is TRBJ1-1, with D unclear. V was shortened by 2 bases and J by 4 bases, with 11 bases between the two germline ends. The CDR3 covers 14 residues. Germline lookup yields CDR1 LGHNA and CDR2 YNFKEQ. The CDR3 reads CASSQSSRSTEAFF. The DNA for the CDR3 is TGTGCCAGCAGCCAATCTTCGAGATCCACTGAAGCTTTCTTT.

The chain joins TRBV19 to TRBJ2-7; maybe TRBD2 (7 bases). The CDR3 extends over 15 amino acids. The germline V gene encodes CDR1 LNHDA and CDR2 SQIVND (reference sequence). The ends were cut back, 5 bases at V and 4 bases at J, with 18 bases in the middle. Here the CDR3 DNA reads TGTGCCAGTAGTTCCCCCCGAGGGGGGGTGTACGAGCAGTACTTC. Residues: CASSSPRGGVYEQYF.

This clone was seen a single time. The chain employs TRBV4-3 and TRBJ2-2, with 7 bases matching TRBD2. The length of the CDR3 is 15 residues. V was clipped by 1 base and J by 4 bases; unmatched bases: 3. Germline V lookup: CDR1 LGHNA, CDR2 YSLEER. CDR3 sequence (DNA): TGCGCCAGCAGCCAAGCGGGGGGTATCACCGGGGAGCTGTTTTTT. Translation gives CASSQAGGITGELFF.

This clone was detected only once. This sequence joins TRBV7-9 and TRBJ2-7, with 11 bases that match TRBD1. The CDR3 totals 16 residues. V trimming: 5 bases; J trimming: 6 bases; junction bases outside the gene matches: 12. Per germline, CDR1 SEHNR and CDR2 FQNEAQ (reference sequence). The CDR3 here is CASSPGRTGGYAEQYF. The CDR3 DNA sequence: TGTGCCAGCAGCCCCGGAAGGACAGGGGGCTACGCCGAGCAGTACTTC.

There are a few counts of this clone. The chain couples TRBV29-1 to TRBJ1-1; TRBD1 matches 12 bases. The CDR3 is 13 residues long. The V gene end was trimmed by 7 bases and the J gene end by 4 bases; junction bases not matched to a gene: 4. CDR1 and CDR2 from the germline V gene are SQVTM and ANQGSEA. DNA for the CDR3: TGCAGCGCCGGGACAGGGGGCTTCACTGAAGCTTTCTTT. This sequence encodes CSAGTGGFTEAFF.

CDR3 loop: CASSIGASPRGYTF. The CDR3 nucleotides read TGTGCCAGTAGTATAGGGGCATCCCCCCGTGGCTACACCTTC. The chain recombines TRBV19 with TRBJ1-2; D is ambiguous. V lost 1 base to trimming and J lost 7 bases, with 13 bases between them. The germline gives CDR1 LNHDA, CDR2 SQIVND (reference sequence). This CDR3 is 14 amino acids long.

The CDR3 DNA sequence: TGTGCCAGCAGTTACGGGACAGCCTCTGGAAACACCATATATTTT. It yields the protein CASSYGTASGNTIYF. The chain carries TRBV6-6 and TRBJ1-3; 7 bases line up with TRBD1. Germline-derived CDR1 and CDR2 are MNHNY and SVGAGI (reference sequence). The CDR3 extends over 15 amino acids. The V and J ends lost 2 bases and 0 bases, in that order; junction bases with no gene match: 1.

DNA of the CDR3: TGTGCCAGCAGCCCTAGCACCGGGACTAGCTCCTACAATGAGCAGTTCTTC. Translated: CASSPSTGTSSYNEQFF. The J gene is TRBJ2-1, the V gene TRBV7-2; 8 nucleotides line up with TRBD2. This CDR3 has 17 residues. J was trimmed by 0 bases and V by 5 bases; bases with no gene match: 9. Per the germline V gene, CDR1 is SGHTA and CDR2 is FQGNSA.

The gene calls are TRBV11-2 and TRBJ2-7, with D tentatively TRBD2 (5 bases). The CDR3 is made up of 16 amino acids. Between the trimmed V and J ends, which lost 1 base and 2 bases, there was a span of 15 bases. Per the germline V gene, CDR1 is SGHAT and CDR2 is FQNNGV. The CDR3 region is CASSLVVALGTYEQYF. DNA of the CDR3: TGTGCCAGCAGCTTAGTCGTAGCGCTCGGGACCTACGAGCAGTACTTC.

The table lists this clone with a count of one. The chain employs TRBV28 and TRBJ2-2; D may be TRBD1 (6 bases). Per the germline V gene, CDR1 is MDHEN and CDR2 is SYDVKM. V lost 4 bases and J 8 bases, leaving 8 bases between the germline ends. The length of the CDR3 is 12 residues. The CDR3 coding sequence is TGTGCCAGCAGTTCACAGGGTGGGGAGCTGTTTTTT. Translation gives CASSSQGGELFF.

This clone was detected only a few times. V and J are TRBV7-9 and TRBJ2-1; 7 bases line up with TRBD1. This CDR3 comprises 12 residues. J lost 9 bases, V lost 5 bases, and 4 bases had no gene match. Germline assignment: CDR1 SEHNR and CDR2 FQNEAQ (reference sequence). Here the CDR3 DNA reads TGTGCCAGCAGCCCACAGGGGCTTGAGCAGTTCTTC. Translation gives CASSPQGLEQFF.

As regards this clone: Within the sample, other DNA sequences also encode this same CDR3. V gene TRBV10-1 combines with J gene TRBJ2-3; D uncertain. From germline, CDR1 is WNHNN and CDR2 SYGVQD (reference sequence). This CDR3 region has 14 residues. V was shortened by 2 bases and J by 0 bases, with 6 bases between the two germline ends. The CDR3: CASSEGLSTDTQYF. CDR3 in DNA: TGCGCCAGCAGTGAGGGCCTCAGCACAGATACGCAGTATTTT.

The V call is TRBV6-5, the J call TRBJ2-5; D perhaps matches TRBD2 (7 bases). The CDR3 sequence is 14 residues long. Deletions cut 5 bases from V and 5 bases from J, with 15 bases between. Germline V gene sequence: CDR1 MNHEY, CDR2 SVGAGI. The CDR3 here is CASSPWGGRETQYF. The CDR3 DNA reads TGTGCCAGCAGTCCTTGGGGGGGCCGGGAGACCCAGTACTTC.

This sequence joins TRBV28 and TRBJ2-7; D may be TRBD1 (5 bases). Germline V gene data show CDR1 as MDHEN and CDR2 as SYDVKM. V shed 6 bases and J shed 9 bases, with 18 bases lying between them. CDR3 length: 13 amino acids. DNA of the CDR3: TGTGCCAGCAGCCCGGCGACAGTGGAAGCGCAGTACTTC. This sequence encodes CASSPATVEAQYF. Supplemented by reference TRBV28 and TRBJ2-7, the full variable domain reads DVKVTQSSRYLVKRTGEKVFLECVQDMDHENMFWYRQDPGLGLRLIYFSYDVKMKEKGDIPEGYSVSREKKERFSLILESASTNQTSMYLCASSPATVEAQYFGPGTRLTVT.

CDR3: CASSPGLAGLETQYF. DNA for the CDR3: TGTGCCAGCAGCCCGGGACTAGCGGGATTGGAGACCCAGTACTTC. V and J are TRBV5-4 and TRBJ2-5; the match to TRBD2 covers 13 bases. The CDR3 is made up of 15 amino acids. CDR1 is SGHNT and CDR2 is YYREEE in the germline V gene (reference sequence). The ends lost 4 bases at V and 5 bases at J; junction bases unmatched: 5.

This clone has more than one count but fewer than ten. The CDR3 DNA reads as TGCGCCAGCAGCCAAGTACTAGCGGTTAGCACAGATACGCAGTATTTT. This encodes CASSQVLAVSTDTQYF. V and J are TRBV4-3 and TRBJ2-3, with TRBD2 matching 8 bases. The ends lost 1 base at V and 0 bases at J; junction bases unmatched: 3. The CDR3 loop spans 16 amino acids. Germline V gene lookup returns CDR1 LGHNA and CDR2 YSLEER.

This chain connects TRBV4-1 to TRBJ2-3; 7 positions match TRBD2. Germline CDR1 MGHRA, CDR2 YSYEKL. The CDR3 has 17 amino acids. Trimming removed 0 bases from V and 2 bases from J; junction bases left unmatched: 8. CDR3 sequence: CASSQDSGGGITDTQYF. Here the CDR3 DNA reads TGCGCCAGCAGCCAAGACTCGGGCGGGGGTATCACAGATACGCAGTATTTT.

V gene TRBV6-6 combines with J gene TRBJ2-7, with 8 bases that match TRBD2. Germline-derived CDR1 and CDR2 are MNHNY and SVGAGI (reference sequence). The J segment lost 1 base and the V segment lost 0 bases, leaving 5 bases of the junction unmatched. This CDR3 has 16 residues. CDR3 amino acids: CASSYSMSSGSYEQYF. The CDR3 coding sequence is TGTGCCAGCAGTTACTCGATGTCTAGCGGGTCCTACGAGCAGTACTTC.

This chain connects TRBV5-1 to TRBJ1-2; D not resolved. The V end was cut by 4 bases, the J end by 3 bases, with 7 bases between. Germline V gene sequence: CDR1 SGHRS, CDR2 YFSETQ. The CDR3 is 12 amino acids. The CDR3 loop is CASSLADYGYTF. The CDR3 DNA sequence: TGCGCCAGCAGCCTGGCTGACTATGGCTACACCTTC.